The next 10 T cell receptor beta chains were all read from a single sample in a study of a mutant IDH1 vaccine in newly diagnosed glioma. Regarding time point: baseline, week 1 (first vaccination visit). The treatment here: pre-vaccination baseline after standard-of-care therapy. The table came from immunoSEQ multiplex PCR; TCRdb's copy has only in-frame clones and leaves some out. This table holds about 46,000 clones, about three quarters found once. Source: PBMCs, taken from a glioma patient treated with radiotherapy, temozolomide or both. These receptors all come from a woman in her thirties or forties with glioma.

This chain uses TRBV2 with TRBJ2-5; D may be TRBD2 (5 bases). This CDR3 spans 12 amino acids. The V gene lost 9 bases and the J gene lost 11 bases, with 19 bases spanning the gap. Germline V gene sequence: CDR1 SNHLY, CDR2 FYNNEI. This chain's CDR3 is CASRPALAAQYF. The CDR3 nucleotides read TGTGCCAGTAGGCCAGCGCTAGCTGCGCAGTACTTC.

This clone was seen more than once but under ten times. This chain joins TRBV9 and TRBJ1-1, with a possible D match to TRBD1 (5 bases). V lost 5 bases to trimming and J lost 6 bases, with 17 bases between them. CDR1 and CDR2 (germline): SGDLS, YYNGEE. The CDR3 is 14 residues long. This chain's CDR3 is CASRPGTLGAEAFF. In DNA, the CDR3 is TGTGCCAGCAGGCCCGGGACCTTGGGCGCTGAAGCTTTCTTT.

The rearrangement joins TRBV9 to TRBJ1-1; 9 positions match TRBD1. The CDR3 contains 15 residues. V shed 3 bases, J shed 1 base, and the junction held 4 bases outside the gene matches. The germline V gene encodes CDR1 SGDLS and CDR2 YYNGEE. CDR3 amino acids: CASSAWGQGNTEAFF. The CDR3 region has the DNA TGTGCCAGCAGCGCCTGGGGACAGGGGAACACTGAAGCTTTCTTT.

This clone came up once. This chain uses TRBV29-1 with TRBJ1-2; D perhaps matches TRBD1 (5 bases). The CDR3 is made up of 11 amino acids. CDR1 is SQVTM and CDR2 is ANQGSEA in the germline V gene. Trimming pared 4 bases from V and 6 bases from J, leaving 9 bases between. The CDR3 protein is CSVGGKDGYTF. DNA of the CDR3: TGCAGCGTTGGGGGCAAGGATGGCTACACCTTC.

The J gene is TRBJ1-3, the V gene TRBV7-9, with 8 positions matching TRBD1. The CDR3 has 16 residues. Unmatched junction bases numbered 5, after V lost 4 bases and J lost 0 bases. The germline V gene has CDR1 SEHNR and CDR2 FQNEAQ (reference sequence). CDR3 sequence reads: CASSSRTGGSGNTIYF. The CDR3 region has the DNA TGTGCCAGCAGCTCTAGAACAGGGGGCTCTGGAAACACCATATATTTT.

This chain joins TRBV6-1 and TRBJ1-1; TRBD1 aligns across 7 bases. Per the germline V gene, CDR1 is MNHNS and CDR2 is SASEGT. This CDR3 region has 13 residues. V gave up 7 bases and J gave up 4 bases; unmatched junction bases: 6. The DNA for the CDR3 is TGTGCCAGCACGCCCGCAGGGGGCACTGAAGCTTTCTTT. Amino acids: CASTPAGGTEAFF.

This clone was seen only once. The rearrangement links TRBV30 to TRBJ1-3, with D unclear. Trimming took 4 bases from V and 2 from J, leaving 12 bases between them. Germline values: CDR1 GTSNPN, CDR2 SVGIG (reference sequence). The CDR3 has 14 residues. DNA for the CDR3: TGTGCCTGGACCCGACACACGGCTGGAAACACCATATATTTT. Protein sequence: CAWTRHTAGNTIYF.

CDR3 DNA: TGTGCCAGCTCACCGGACAGGGCCTATAATTCACCCCTCCACTTT. This translates into CASSPDRAYNSPLHF. This chain uses TRBV18 with TRBJ1-6; 8 positions match TRBD1. The CDR3 consists of 15 residues. V was pared by 3 bases and J by 2 bases, with 0 bases of the junction left unmatched. Germline values: CDR1 KGHSH, CDR2 LQKENI. The entire variable domain, with the rest obtained from reference TRBV18 and TRBJ1-6, is as follows: NAGVMQNPRHLVRRRGQEARLRCSPMKGHSHVYWYRQLPEEGLKFMVYLQKENIIDESGMPKERFSAEFPKEGPSILRIQQVVRGDSAAYFCASSPDRAYNSPLHFGNGTRLTVT.

V gene TRBV7-8 combines with J gene TRBJ1-1; TRBD1 matches 12 bases. Germline V gene sequence: CDR1 SGHVS, CDR2 FQNEAQ. With V trimmed by 6 bases and J by 5 bases, 10 bases remained unmatched. The CDR3 extends over 16 amino acids. CDR3 sequence (DNA): TGTGCCAGCAGGTCCCGGGACAGGGGGCTGAGGACTGAAGCTTTCTTT. Protein sequence: CASRSRDRGLRTEAFF.

The chain uses TRBV7-2 and TRBJ1-5, with TRBD1 identical over 9 bases. The CDR3 spans 15 residues. Looked up from germline, CDR1 is SGHTA and CDR2 is FQGNSA. V was clipped by 2 bases and J by 6 bases; unmatched bases: 5. This CDR3 is CASSLSTGGFQPQHF. CDR3 bases: TGTGCCAGCAGCTTAAGTACAGGGGGCTTTCAGCCCCAGCATTTT.